This TCR beta chain derives from a study of control samples from healthy donors and cancer patients. Germline loops: CDR1 SGHDT, CDR2 YYEEEE. The V end was cut by 0 bases, the J end by 1 base, with 7 bases between. This CDR3 has 15 amino acids. Profiled with immunoSEQ multiplex PCR; TCRdb holds only in-frame clones, not every one. The sample has roughly 120,000 clones, roughly 94% seen once; the top ten hold about 3.5%. This chain uses TRBV5-6 with TRBJ1-4, with unresolved D. The sequenced sample consisted of blood. This receptor was taken from a man aged 25-45 years in good health. The CDR3 DNA is TGTGCCAGCAGCTTGGGCCAGATAACTAATGAAAAACTGTTTTTT. Translating it yields CASSLGQITNEKLFF.